This passage covers 5 T cell receptor beta chains from one sample sequenced in a study of blood T cell repertoires in COVID-19. Profiled with immunoSEQ multiplex PCR; TCRdb holds only in-frame clones, not every one. Among about 40,000 clones, around three quarters were seen once, and the ten largest hold 33%. Sequences were obtained from peripheral blood. These receptors all stem from a woman of 80 years or more with acute or convalescent COVID-19.

The rearrangement links TRBV10-2 to TRBJ1-2; D is possibly TRBD1 (6 bases). This CDR3 is built from 14 residues. Germline CDR1 reads WSHSY; CDR2 reads SAAADI. Trimming removed 6 bases from V and 7 bases from J, with 18 bases in between. The CDR3 spells CASRSTAAGAGYTF. The CDR3 DNA sequence: TGCGCCAGCAGATCGACGGCGGCGGGGGCTGGCTACACCTTC.

The V call is TRBV12-3 or TRBV12-4, the J call TRBJ2-3, with unresolved D. The CDR3 extends over 13 amino acids. V lost 2 bases to trimming and J lost 3 bases, with 6 bases between them. This chain's CDR3 is CASSLMRTDTQYF. DNA for the CDR3: TGTGCCAGCAGTTTAATGAGAACAGATACGCAGTATTTT.

The rearrangement uses TRBV7-2 and TRBJ2-7; D gene uncertain. CDR1 and CDR2 from the germline V gene are SGHTA and FQGNSA. V shed 5 bases and J shed 2 bases, with 16 bases lying between them. The CDR3 runs to 15 residues. CDR3 residues: CASSPSLALAYEQYF. As DNA, the CDR3 is TGTGCCAGCAGCCCATCCTTGGCGCTAGCCTACGAGCAGTACTTC.

This clone was counted between two and nine times. The chain employs TRBV5-4 and TRBJ2-5, with 14 bases identical to TRBD2. Germline V CDR1 and CDR2: SGHNT, YYREEE (reference sequence). V lost 4 bases, J lost 4 bases, and 12 bases stayed unmatched. The CDR3 runs 18 residues. This CDR3 reads CASSRGTSGSRVGETQYF. CDR3 nucleotides: TGTGCCAGCAGCCGGGGGACTAGCGGGAGTAGGGTAGGAGAGACCCAGTACTTC.

This chain connects TRBV4-1 to TRBJ2-4; possible D gene TRBD2, 5 bases. The ends were cut back, 0 bases at V and 0 bases at J, with 15 bases in the middle. Germline V lookup: CDR1 MGHRA, CDR2 YSYEKL. CDR3 length equals 18 residues. CDR3 coding DNA: TGCGCCAGCAGCCAAGACCGAGGGTTACTACTAGCCAAAAACATTCAGTACTTC. It translates to CASSQDRGLLLAKNIQYF.